These 17 T cell receptor beta chains originate from one sample sequenced in a study of response to subunit inactivated influenza vaccine. TCRdb re-analysed the RT-PCR reads in MiXCR, keeping a single row per CDR3 protein. Of hundreds of thousands of distinct CDR3 sequences listed, roughly 12% were seen once; the top ten hold roughly 10%. Sequenced here: PBMCs from blood, sampled on the day of vaccination. These receptor sequences come from a man over 45 who received an inactivated influenza vaccine.

The chain links TRBV6-5 to TRBJ1-5; no clear D. Trimming stripped 4 bases from V and 1 base from J, with 11 bases between. This CDR3 comprises 15 residues. CDR1 and CDR2 from the germline V gene are MNHEY and SVGAGI. CDR3 sequence: CASSSSGPSNQPQHF. The CDR3 nucleotides are TGTGCCAGCAGTTCCTCCGGACCGAGCAATCAGCCCCAGCATTTT.

V usage is TRBV2 and J usage is TRBJ2-7, with 7 nucleotides matching TRBD2. Per germline, CDR1 SNHLY and CDR2 FYNNEI. CDR3 size: 13 residues. CDR3 DNA: TGTGCGGTAAAATCTAGCGGACTCTACGAGCAGTACTTC. Protein: CAVKSSGLYEQYF.

This sequence joins TRBV11-2 and TRBJ2-2; TRBD2 aligns across 7 bases. The CDR3 covers 17 residues. V shed 5 bases, J shed 7 bases, and the junction held 16 bases outside the gene matches. The V gene's germline CDR1 is SGHAT and CDR2 FQNNGV. CDR3 residues: CASSKTRREMFGGELFF. In nucleotides, the CDR3 is TGTGCCAGCAGCAAAACTCGGCGGGAGATGTTTGGCGGGGAGCTGTTTTTT.

In its sample, this clonotype was seen a few times. The chain recombines TRBV13 with TRBJ2-7, with a weak D call TRBD2 (6 bases). The V and J ends lost 5 bases and 3 bases respectively, with 14 bases between them. CDR3 size: 14 residues. Germline-derived CDR1 and CDR2 are PRHDT and FYEKMQ (reference sequence). The CDR3 nucleotides are TGTGCCAGCAGCCTCCAAGGAGGGATCTACGAGCAGTACTTC. As protein: CASSLQGGIYEQYF. The full variable domain, with the rest looked up from reference TRBV13 and TRBJ2-7, is AAGVIQSPRHLIKEKRETATLKCYPIPRHDTVYWYQQGPGQDPQFLISFYEKMQSDKGSIPDRFSAQQFSDYHSELNMSSLELGDSALYFCASSLQGGIYEQYFGPGTRLTVT.

This clonotype was seen repeatedly, ten times or more. The V gene is TRBV12-3 or TRBV12-4, the J gene TRBJ2-1, with 10 bases lining up with TRBD1. The trim removed 4 bases at V and 8 bases at J, leaving 2 bases unmatched. This CDR3 is 13 amino acids long. The CDR3, as DNA: TGTGCCAGCAGTTGGGACAGGGGCTATGAGCAGTTCTTC. Translating it yields CASSWDRGYEQFF.

The rearrangement links TRBV29-1 to TRBJ2-5, with D unclear. This CDR3 has 11 residues. CDR1 and CDR2 (germline): SQVTM, ANQGSEA. The V end was cut by 3 bases, the J end by 6 bases, with 8 bases between. CDR3 in DNA: TGCAGCGTTGATCCAGCTAAGACCCAGTACTTC. Amino acid sequence: CSVDPAKTQYF. The entire variable domain, with the rest obtained from reference TRBV29-1 and TRBJ2-5, is as follows: SAVISQKPSRDICQRGTSLTIQCQVDSQVTMMFWYRQQPGQSLTLIATANQGSEATYESGFVIDKFPISRPNLTFSTLTVSNMSPEDSSIYLCSVDPAKTQYFGPGTRLLVL.

This clonotype was counted between two and nine times. The chain links TRBV7-9 to TRBJ2-1; D uncertain. V lost 0 bases and J lost 10, with 7 bases in between. The CDR3 length is 12 residues. The V gene's germline CDR1 is SEHNR and CDR2 FQNEAQ (reference sequence). The CDR3 region has the DNA TGTGCCAGCAGCTTAGCTTTAACGGAGCAGTTCTTC. Protein: CASSLALTEQFF.

The chain recombines TRBV5-1 with TRBJ2-1; no firm D call. CDR1 is SGHRS and CDR2 is YFSETQ in the germline V gene. The V and J ends lost 4 bases and 6 bases respectively, with 14 bases between them. The CDR3 covers 14 residues. In DNA form, the CDR3 reads TGCGCCAGCAGCCCCATTGACATGGTCAATGAGCAGTTCTTC. Protein sequence: CASSPIDMVNEQFF.

The chain is built from TRBV6-5 and TRBJ1-2; 7 bases are shared with TRBD1. V shed 2 bases and J 8 bases; nucleotides not matched to a gene: 2. Germline V gene lookup returns CDR1 MNHEY and CDR2 SVGAGI. CDR3 length: 12 amino acids. In DNA form, the CDR3 reads TGTGCCAGCAGTTACCGAGGGGGCGGCTACACCTTC. It translates to CASSYRGGGYTF.

V usage is TRBV29-1 and J usage is TRBJ2-1; TRBD2 aligns across 12 bases. The ends lost 6 bases at V and 1 base at J; junction bases unmatched: 4. Germline CDR1 SQVTM, CDR2 ANQGSEA. This CDR3 region has 15 residues. CDR3 in amino acids: CSVTSGRTSYNEQFF. The CDR3, as DNA: TGCAGCGTGACTAGCGGGAGAACGTCCTACAATGAGCAGTTCTTC.

This chain uses TRBV9 with TRBJ2-3, with unresolved D. The CDR3 is made up of 14 amino acids. V was trimmed by 2 bases and J by 4 bases, leaving 11 bases between them. CDR1 and CDR2 from the germline V gene are SGDLS and YYNGEE. CDR3 in amino acids: CASSVSQRPDTQYF. The CDR3 DNA follows: TGTGCCAGCAGCGTCTCTCAACGGCCAGATACGCAGTATTTT.

This clonotype has just a few counts. V and J are TRBV5-1 and TRBJ2-7; possibly TRBD2 for D (7 bases). V was pared by 0 bases and J by 0 bases, with 13 bases between. The CDR3 spans 16 residues. CDR1 SGHRS and CDR2 YFSETQ come from the germline V gene. CDR3 residues: CASSLAGGSLSYEQYF. Written as DNA, the CDR3 is TGCGCCAGCAGCTTGGCGGGGGGCTCTCTCTCCTACGAGCAGTACTTC. Full variable domain (rest looked up from reference TRBV5-1 and TRBJ2-7): KAGVTQTPRYLIKTRGQQVTLSCSPISGHRSVSWYQQTPGQGLQFLFEYFSETQRNKGNFPGRFSGRQFSNSRSEMNVSTLELGDSALYLCASSLAGGSLSYEQYFGPGTRLTVT.

The rearrangement links TRBV6-5 to TRBJ2-7, with 7 bases that match TRBD2. Germline CDR1 and CDR2: MNHEY and SVGAGI. This CDR3 region has 14 residues. The ends lost 2 bases at V and 3 bases at J; junction bases unmatched: 4. For the CDR3, the DNA is TGTGCCAGCAGTTACGGGACTAATCTCTACGAGCAGTACTTC. Encoded protein: CASSYGTNLYEQYF.

The chain uses TRBV4-3 and TRBJ1-3; D is uncertain. Between the trimmed V and J ends, which lost 0 bases and 2 bases, there was a span of 2 bases. Germline assignment: CDR1 LGHNA and CDR2 YSLEER. The CDR3 runs to 13 residues. The CDR3 DNA reads as TGCGCCAGCAGCCAAGAACCTGGAAACACCATATATTTT. Translating gives CASSQEPGNTIYF.

The chain links TRBV28 to TRBJ1-1; possible D gene TRBD1, 6 bases. V lost 2 bases, J lost 0 bases, and 16 bases lay in between. The CDR3 spans 17 residues. Per the germline V gene, CDR1 is MDHEN and CDR2 is SYDVKM. CDR3 residues: CASSLPTQGFMNTEAFF. The DNA for the CDR3 is TGTGCCAGCAGTTTACCAACGCAGGGGTTCATGAACACTGAAGCTTTCTTT.

The chain links TRBV25-1 to TRBJ2-5; D is ambiguous. CDR3 length equals 14 residues. In germline, CDR1 is MGHDK, CDR2 SYGVNS. Trimming left V 2 bases short and J 5 bases short, with 12 bases between. This CDR3 reads CASSEDITEETQYF. CDR3 coding DNA: TGTGCCAGCAGTGAAGACATCACGGAGGAGACCCAGTACTTC.

This clonotype was recorded at least ten times. This chain links TRBV28 with TRBJ1-2; no clear D gene. Trimming left V 2 bases short and J 4 bases short, with 8 bases between. Germline V gene lookup returns CDR1 MDHEN and CDR2 SYDVKM. This CDR3 region has 13 residues. The CDR3 DNA sequence: TGTGCCAGCAGTTTAACGGGGATCTATGGCTACACCTTC. Residues: CASSLTGIYGYTF.